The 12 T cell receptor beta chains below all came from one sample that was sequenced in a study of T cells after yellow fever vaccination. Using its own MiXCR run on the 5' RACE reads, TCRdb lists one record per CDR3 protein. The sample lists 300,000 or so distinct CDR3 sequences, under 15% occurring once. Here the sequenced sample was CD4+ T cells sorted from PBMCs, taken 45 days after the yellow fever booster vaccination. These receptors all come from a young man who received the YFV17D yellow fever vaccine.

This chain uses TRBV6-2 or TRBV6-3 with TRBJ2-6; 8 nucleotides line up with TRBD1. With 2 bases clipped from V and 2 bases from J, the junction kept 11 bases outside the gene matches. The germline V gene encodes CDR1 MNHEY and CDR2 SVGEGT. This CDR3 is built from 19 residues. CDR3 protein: CASSYPRTGFIPGANVLTF. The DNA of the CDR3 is TGTGCCAGCAGTTACCCTCGGACAGGGTTTATCCCTGGGGCCAACGTCCTGACTTTC.

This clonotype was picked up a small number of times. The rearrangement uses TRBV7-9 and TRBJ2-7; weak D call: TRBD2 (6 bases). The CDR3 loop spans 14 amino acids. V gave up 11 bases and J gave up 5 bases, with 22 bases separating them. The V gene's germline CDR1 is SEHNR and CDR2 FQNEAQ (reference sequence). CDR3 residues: CAGVKGTVVDEQYF. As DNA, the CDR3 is TGTGCCGGCGTTAAGGGGACTGTAGTGGACGAGCAGTACTTC.

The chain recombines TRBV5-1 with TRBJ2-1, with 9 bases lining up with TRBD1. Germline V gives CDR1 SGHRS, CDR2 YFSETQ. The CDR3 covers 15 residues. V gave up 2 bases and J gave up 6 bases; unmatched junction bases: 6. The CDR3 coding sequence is TGCGCCAGCAGCTTCTGGGACAGGGCCAGCAATGAGCAGTTCTTC. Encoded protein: CASSFWDRASNEQFF.

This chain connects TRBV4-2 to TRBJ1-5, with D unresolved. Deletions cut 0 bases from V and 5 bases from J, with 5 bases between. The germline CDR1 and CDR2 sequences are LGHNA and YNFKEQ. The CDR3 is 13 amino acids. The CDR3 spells CASSQEPDQPQHF. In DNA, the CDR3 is TGTGCCAGCAGCCAAGAACCTGATCAGCCCCAGCATTTT.

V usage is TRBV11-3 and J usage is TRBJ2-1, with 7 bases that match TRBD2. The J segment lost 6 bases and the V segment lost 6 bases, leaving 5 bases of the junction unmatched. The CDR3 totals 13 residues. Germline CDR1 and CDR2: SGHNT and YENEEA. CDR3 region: CASSFGGSNEQFF. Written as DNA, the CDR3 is TGTGCCAGCAGTTTCGGCGGGAGCAATGAGCAGTTCTTC.

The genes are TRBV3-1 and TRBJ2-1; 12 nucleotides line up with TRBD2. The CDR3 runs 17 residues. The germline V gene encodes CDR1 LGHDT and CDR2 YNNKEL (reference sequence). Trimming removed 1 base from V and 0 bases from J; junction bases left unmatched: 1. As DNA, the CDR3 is TGTGCCAGCAGCCAAGTACTAGCGGGGGGCTCCTACAATGAGCAGTTCTTC. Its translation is CASSQVLAGGSYNEQFF.

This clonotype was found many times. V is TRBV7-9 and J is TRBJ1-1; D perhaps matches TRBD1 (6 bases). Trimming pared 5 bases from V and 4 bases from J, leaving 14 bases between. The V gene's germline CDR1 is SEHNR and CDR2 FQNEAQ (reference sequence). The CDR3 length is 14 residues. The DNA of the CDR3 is TGTGCCAGCAGCCAGCAGGGGAAGGGCACTGAAGCTTTCTTT. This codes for CASSQQGKGTEAFF.

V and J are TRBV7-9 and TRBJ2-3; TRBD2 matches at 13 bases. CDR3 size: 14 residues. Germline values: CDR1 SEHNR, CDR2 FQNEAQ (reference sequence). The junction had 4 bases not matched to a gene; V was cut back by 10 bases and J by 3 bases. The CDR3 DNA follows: TGTGCCACCAGGACTAGCGGGAGTACAGATACGCAGTATTTT. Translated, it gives CATRTSGSTDTQYF.

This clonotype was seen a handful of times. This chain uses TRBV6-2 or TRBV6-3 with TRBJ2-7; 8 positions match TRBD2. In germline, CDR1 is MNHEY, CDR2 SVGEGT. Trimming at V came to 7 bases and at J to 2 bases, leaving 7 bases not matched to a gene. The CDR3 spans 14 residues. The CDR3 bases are TGTGCCAGCACCCGAGCGGGAGCCCCCTACGAGCAGTACTTC. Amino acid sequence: CASTRAGAPYEQYF.

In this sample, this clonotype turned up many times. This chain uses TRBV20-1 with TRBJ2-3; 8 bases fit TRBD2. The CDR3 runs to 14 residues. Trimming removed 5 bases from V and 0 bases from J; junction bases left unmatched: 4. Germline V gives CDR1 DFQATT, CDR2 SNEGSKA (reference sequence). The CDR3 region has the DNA TGCAGTGCTCCGGCTAGCGGGAGCACAGATACGCAGTATTTT. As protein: CSAPASGSTDTQYF.

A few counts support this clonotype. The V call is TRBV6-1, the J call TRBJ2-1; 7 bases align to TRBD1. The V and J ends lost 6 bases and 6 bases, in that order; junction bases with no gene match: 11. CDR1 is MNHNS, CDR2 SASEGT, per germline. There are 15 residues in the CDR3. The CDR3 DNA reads TGTGCCAGCAGGCCGTGGACAGGTCTGGGCAATGAGCAGTTCTTC. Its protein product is CASRPWTGLGNEQFF.

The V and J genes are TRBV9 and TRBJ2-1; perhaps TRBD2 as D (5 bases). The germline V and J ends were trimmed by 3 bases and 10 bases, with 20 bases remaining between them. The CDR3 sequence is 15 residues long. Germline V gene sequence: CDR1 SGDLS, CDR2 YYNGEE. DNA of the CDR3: TGTGCCAGCAGCGCGACGGAGGAACGCTTCCGGGAGCAGTTCTTC. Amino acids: CASSATEERFREQFF.